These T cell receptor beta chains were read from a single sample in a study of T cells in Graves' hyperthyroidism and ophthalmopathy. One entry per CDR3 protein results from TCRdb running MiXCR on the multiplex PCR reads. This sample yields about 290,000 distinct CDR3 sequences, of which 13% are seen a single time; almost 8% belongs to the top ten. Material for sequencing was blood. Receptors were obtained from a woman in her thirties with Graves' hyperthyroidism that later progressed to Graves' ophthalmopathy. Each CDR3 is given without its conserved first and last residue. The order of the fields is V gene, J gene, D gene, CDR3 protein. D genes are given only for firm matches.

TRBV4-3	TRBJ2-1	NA	ASSQVPSNEQF
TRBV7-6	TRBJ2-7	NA	ASSVTRAYEQY
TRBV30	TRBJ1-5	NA	AWSVLGVDQPQH
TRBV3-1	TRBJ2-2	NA	ASSQVVAERTGELF
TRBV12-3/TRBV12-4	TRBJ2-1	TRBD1	ASSQGGLPEQF
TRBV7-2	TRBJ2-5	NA	ASSFVFLETQY
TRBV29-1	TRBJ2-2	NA	SATYPYAGELF
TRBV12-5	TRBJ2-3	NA	ASGPGAGFTDTQY
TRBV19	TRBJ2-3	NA	ASSMWLGGADTQY
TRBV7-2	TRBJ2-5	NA	ASSPGEMEETQY
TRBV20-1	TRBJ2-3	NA	SVRVYTDTQY
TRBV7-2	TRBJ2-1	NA	ASSRGGEQF
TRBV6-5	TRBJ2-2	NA	ASSCSTAGELF
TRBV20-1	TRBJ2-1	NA	SARDLWDSHNEQF
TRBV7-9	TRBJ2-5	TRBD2	ASSPSGGRDLETQY
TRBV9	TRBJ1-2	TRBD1	ASSVTGESWYGYT
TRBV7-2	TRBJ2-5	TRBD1	ANSPQGQGFGETQY
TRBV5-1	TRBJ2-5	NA	ASSTQGTVEGTQY
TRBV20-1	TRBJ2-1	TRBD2	SASRGRPPYNEQF
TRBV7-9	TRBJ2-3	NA	ASSLTAGTDTQY
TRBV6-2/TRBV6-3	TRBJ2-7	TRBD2	ASNTEGGFPYEQY
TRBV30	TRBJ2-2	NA	AWIKRGPGELF
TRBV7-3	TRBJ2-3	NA	ASSFRETDTQY
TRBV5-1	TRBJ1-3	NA	ASSAGRGSGNTIY
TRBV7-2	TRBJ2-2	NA	ASSLVRGGIGELF
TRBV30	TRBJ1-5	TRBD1	AWTRQGGQPQH
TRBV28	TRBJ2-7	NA	ASGRYEQY
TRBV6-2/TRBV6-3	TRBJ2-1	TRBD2	ASSAGGEYNEQF
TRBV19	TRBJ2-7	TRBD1	ASSIAGGTASYEQY
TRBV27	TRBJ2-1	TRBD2	ASRLLAVYNEQF
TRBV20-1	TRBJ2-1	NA	SARVYGRGLDEQF
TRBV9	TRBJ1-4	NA	ASSVGIGVRRGNEKLF
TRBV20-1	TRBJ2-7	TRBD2	SARDSSGRASYEQY
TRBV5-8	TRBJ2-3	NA	ASSFGGSSDTQY
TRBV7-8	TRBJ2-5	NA	ASRKDGETQY
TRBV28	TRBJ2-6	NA	ASSPDAWGQGTGANVLT
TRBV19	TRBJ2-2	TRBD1	ASSMGQGVIGTGELF
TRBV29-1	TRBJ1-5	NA	SPSFNSNQPQH
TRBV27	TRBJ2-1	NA	ASSLQGSGYNEQF
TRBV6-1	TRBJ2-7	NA	ASRRGQSYEQY